The text below deals with one T cell receptor beta chain. Its antigen is not known. These data belong to a study of PD-1 blockade in classical Hodgkin lymphoma. Autologous stem cell transplantation was followed by relapse in every patient, and brentuximab vedotin exposure varied. The germline V gene encodes CDR1 MNHNY and CDR2 SVGAGI (reference sequence). Trimming removed 0 bases at V and 4 bases at J, with 10 bases between. This CDR3 has 15 amino acids. The study's findings and limits: Significantly greater TCR diversity emerged by C4D1 in CD4+ cells but not CD8+ cells.

Sequenced by immunoSEQ multiplex PCR; TCRdb stores in-frame clones only, minus some. The table records some 64,000 clones, roughly nine tenths of them present only once. The V and J genes are TRBV6-6 and TRBJ1-3; a weak D match, TRBD1 (5 bases). This sample comprised peripheral blood mononuclear cells (PBMCs), obtained at baseline. This TCR derives from a human donor with classical Hodgkin lymphoma. CDR3 in amino acids: CASSYSRGFGNTIYF. The CDR3, as DNA: TGTGCCAGCAGTTACTCGAGGGGCTTCGGAAACACCATATATTTT.